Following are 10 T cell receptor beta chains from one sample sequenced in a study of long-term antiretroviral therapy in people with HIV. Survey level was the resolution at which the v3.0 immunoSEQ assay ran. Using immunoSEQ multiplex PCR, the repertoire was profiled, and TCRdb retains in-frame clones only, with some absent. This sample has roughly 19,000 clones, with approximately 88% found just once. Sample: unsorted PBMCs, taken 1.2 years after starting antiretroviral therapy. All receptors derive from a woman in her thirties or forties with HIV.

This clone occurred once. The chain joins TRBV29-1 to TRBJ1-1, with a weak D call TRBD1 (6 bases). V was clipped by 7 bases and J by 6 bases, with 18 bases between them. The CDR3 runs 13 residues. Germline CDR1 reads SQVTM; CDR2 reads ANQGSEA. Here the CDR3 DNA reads TGCAGCGCATCGAGGCAGGGGTGGGCTGAAGCTTTCTTT. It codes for CSASRQGWAEAFF.

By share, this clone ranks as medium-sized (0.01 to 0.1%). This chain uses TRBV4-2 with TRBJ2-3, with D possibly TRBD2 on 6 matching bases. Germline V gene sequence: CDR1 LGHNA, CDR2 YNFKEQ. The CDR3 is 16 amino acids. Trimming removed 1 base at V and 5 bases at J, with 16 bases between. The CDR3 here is CASSQVSGVGGDTQYF. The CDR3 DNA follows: TGTGCCAGCAGCCAAGTATCGGGAGTTGGGGGAGATACGCAGTATTTT.

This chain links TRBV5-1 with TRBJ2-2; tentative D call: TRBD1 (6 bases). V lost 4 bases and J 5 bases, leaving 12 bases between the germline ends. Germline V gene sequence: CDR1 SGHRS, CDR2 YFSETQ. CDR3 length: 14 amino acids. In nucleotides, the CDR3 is TGCGCCAGCAGCAGCGCCAGGGGAACCGGGGAGCTGTTTTTT. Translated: CASSSARGTGELFF.

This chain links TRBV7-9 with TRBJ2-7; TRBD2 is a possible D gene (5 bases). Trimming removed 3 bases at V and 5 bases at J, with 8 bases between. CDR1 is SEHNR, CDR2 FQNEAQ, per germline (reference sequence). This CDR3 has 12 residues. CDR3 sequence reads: CASSFFGDEQYF. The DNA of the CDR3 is TGTGCCAGCAGCTTCTTCGGGGACGAGCAGTACTTC. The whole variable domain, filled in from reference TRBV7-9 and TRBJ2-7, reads DTGVSQNPRHKITKRGQNVTFRCDPISEHNRLYWYRQTLGQGPEFLTYFQNEAQLEKSRLLSDRFSAERPKGSFSTLEIQRTEQGDSAMYLCASSFFGDEQYFGPGTRLTVT.

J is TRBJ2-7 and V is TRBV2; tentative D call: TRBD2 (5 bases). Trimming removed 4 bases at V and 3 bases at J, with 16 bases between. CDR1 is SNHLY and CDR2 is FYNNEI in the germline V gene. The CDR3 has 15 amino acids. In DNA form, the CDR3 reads TGTGCCAGCAGTGTAGCGAGGGAACCTAACTACGAGCAGTACTTC. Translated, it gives CASSVAREPNYEQYF. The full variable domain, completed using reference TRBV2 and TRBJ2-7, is EPEVTQTPSHQVTQMGQEVILRCVPISNHLYFYWYRQILGQKVEFLVSFYNNEISEKSEIFDDQFSVERPDGSNFTLKIRSTKLEDSAMYFCASSVAREPNYEQYFGPGTRLTVT.

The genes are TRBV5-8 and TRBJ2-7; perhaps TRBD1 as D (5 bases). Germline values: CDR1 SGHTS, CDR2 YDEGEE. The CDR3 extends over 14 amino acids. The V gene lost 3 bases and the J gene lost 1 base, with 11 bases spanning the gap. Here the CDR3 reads CASSSYRHSYEQYF. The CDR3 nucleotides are TGTGCCAGCAGCTCTTACAGGCATTCCTACGAGCAGTACTTC. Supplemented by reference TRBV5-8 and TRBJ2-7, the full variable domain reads EAGVTQSPTHLIKTRGQQATLRCSPISGHTSVYWYQQALGLGLQFLLWYDEGEERNRGNFPPRFSGRQFPNYSSELNVNALELEDSALYLCASSSYRHSYEQYFGPGTRLTVT.

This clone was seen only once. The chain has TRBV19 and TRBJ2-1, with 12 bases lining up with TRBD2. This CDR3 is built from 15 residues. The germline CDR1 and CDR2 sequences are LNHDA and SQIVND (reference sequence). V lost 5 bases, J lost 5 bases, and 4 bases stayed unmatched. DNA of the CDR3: TGTGCCAGTAGTTTGACTAGCGGGAGTCACAATGAGCAGTTCTTC. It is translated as CASSLTSGSHNEQFF.

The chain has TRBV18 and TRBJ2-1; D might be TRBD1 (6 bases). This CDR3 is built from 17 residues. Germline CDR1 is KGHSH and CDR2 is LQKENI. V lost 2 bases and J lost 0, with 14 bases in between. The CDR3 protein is CASSPRDIPSSYNEQFF. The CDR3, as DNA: TGTGCCAGCTCACCAAGGGACATTCCTAGCTCCTACAATGAGCAGTTCTTC. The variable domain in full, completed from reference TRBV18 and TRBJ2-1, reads NAGVMQNPRHLVRRRGQEARLRCSPMKGHSHVYWYRQLPEEGLKFMVYLQKENIIDESGMPKERFSAEFPKEGPSILRIQQVVRGDSAAYFCASSPRDIPSSYNEQFFGPGTRLTVL.

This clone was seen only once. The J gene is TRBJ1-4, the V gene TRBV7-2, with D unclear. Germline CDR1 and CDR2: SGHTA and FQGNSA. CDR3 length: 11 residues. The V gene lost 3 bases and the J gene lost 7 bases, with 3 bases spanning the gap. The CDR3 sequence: CASSFGEKLFF. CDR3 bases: TGTGCCAGCAGCTTTGGTGAAAAACTGTTTTTT.

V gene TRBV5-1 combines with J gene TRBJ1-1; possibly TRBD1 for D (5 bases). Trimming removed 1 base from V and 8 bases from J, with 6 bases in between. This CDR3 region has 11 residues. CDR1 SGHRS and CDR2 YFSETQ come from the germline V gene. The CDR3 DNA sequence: TGCGCCAGCAGCTTGAGGGACGAAGCTTTCTTT. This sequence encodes CASSLRDEAFF. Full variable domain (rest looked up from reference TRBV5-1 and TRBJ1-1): KAGVTQTPRYLIKTRGQQVTLSCSPISGHRSVSWYQQTPGQGLQFLFEYFSETQRNKGNFPGRFSGRQFSNSRSEMNVSTLELGDSALYLCASSLRDEAFFGQGTRLTVV.